This is a list of T cell receptor beta chains from one sample in a study of blood T cell repertoires in COVID-19. Assay: immunoSEQ multiplex PCR; the TCRdb copy retains only in-frame clones and omits some. The data show a few hundred thousand clones, 85% to 90% seen once. The sample comprised peripheral blood. The origin of the receptors is a woman aged 55-70 years with COVID-19, enrolled during active disease. The CDR3 runs from the conserved cysteine through the conserved F or W. The order of the fields is J gene, D gene, V gene, clone size, CDR3 DNA, CDR3 protein. A D gene is named only where the DNA matches it firmly. Part of the rows lack a size; the others show once, few, many or a class for expanded clones.

TRBJ1-2	TRBD1	TRBV28	NA	TGTGCCAGCAGTTCGGGACAGAACTATGGCTACACCTTC	CASSSGQNYGYTF
TRBJ2-1	NA	TRBV9	NA	TGTGCCAGCAGCGTAGGTGGCGGCGGGATCACCTACAATGAGCAGTTCTTC	CASSVGGGGITYNEQFF
TRBJ1-6	NA	TRBV7-2	few	TGTGCCAGCAGCTTAGCCGTGAGGGTGTCCTATAATTCACCCCTCCACTTT	CASSLAVRVSYNSPLHF
TRBJ1-2	NA	TRBV11-1	few	TGTGCCAGCAGCTTAGGACAGTCACCTAACTATGGCTACACCTTC	CASSLGQSPNYGYTF
TRBJ1-2	TRBD1	TRBV27	NA	TGTGCCAGCAGCCAGGGGGCAGCCGTTAACTATGGCTACACCTTC	CASSQGAAVNYGYTF
TRBJ2-7	NA	TRBV6-6	NA	TGTGCCAGCAGTTGGGACATCTACGAGCAGTACTTC	CASSWDIYEQYF
TRBJ2-1	TRBD2	TRBV4-2	NA	TGTGCCAGCAGCCAGTCTAGCGGCTCCTACAATGAGCAGTTCTTC	CASSQSSGSYNEQFF
TRBJ1-1	NA	TRBV9	NA	TGTGCCAGCAGCCCGCAGGGTTTATCTGAAGCTTTCTTT	CASSPQGLSEAFF
TRBJ2-3	TRBD2	TRBV6-2/TRBV6-3	once	TGTGCCAGCAGTGATCGGACTAGCGGGGGCACAGATACGCAGTATTTT	CASSDRTSGGTDTQYF
TRBJ1-1	TRBD1	TRBV7-9	NA	TGTGCCAGCAGATCACCGGGACAGGCCCAGAACACTGAAGCTTTCTTT	CASRSPGQAQNTEAFF
TRBJ1-1	TRBD1	TRBV14	NA	TGTGCCAGCAGCCCACTGGGGATCGGACAGGGCGGCACTGAAGCTTTCTTT	CASSPLGIGQGGTEAFF
TRBJ1-1	NA	TRBV7-6	NA	TGTGCCAGCAGCTTGGCAGGTGTGAACACTGAAGCTTTCTTT	CASSLAGVNTEAFF
TRBJ1-2	TRBD1	TRBV27	NA	TGTGCCACCTCCGGGGACAGGCTAAACTATGGCTACACCTTC	CATSGDRLNYGYTF
TRBJ1-1	TRBD1	TRBV28	NA	TGTGCCAGCCCTCGGGACAGGCGGCAGGGGAACACTGAAGCTTTCTTT	CASPRDRRQGNTEAFF
TRBJ2-5	TRBD1	TRBV5-4	NA	TGTGCCAGCAGCTTAATCCAGGGGGTAGAGACCCAGTACTTC	CASSLIQGVETQYF
TRBJ1-2	TRBD1	TRBV6-2/TRBV6-3	NA	TGTGCCAGCAGTCACCCCGACAGGGGTGTTGACACCTTC	CASSHPDRGVDTF
TRBJ1-5	NA	TRBV9	NA	TGTGCCAGCAGCGTAGATTCGAGTAGCAATCAGCCCCAGCATTTT	CASSVDSSSNQPQHF
TRBJ1-5	TRBD1	TRBV6-1	NA	TGTGCCAGCAGTGAGGGACAGGGAGACTTTGGCAATCAGCCCCAGCATTTT	CASSEGQGDFGNQPQHF
TRBJ1-2	NA	TRBV7-2	once	TGTGCCAGCAGCTCCCTTGCCGGGGCGGGGGTGACTGGATATGGCTACACCTTC	CASSSLAGAGVTGYGYTF